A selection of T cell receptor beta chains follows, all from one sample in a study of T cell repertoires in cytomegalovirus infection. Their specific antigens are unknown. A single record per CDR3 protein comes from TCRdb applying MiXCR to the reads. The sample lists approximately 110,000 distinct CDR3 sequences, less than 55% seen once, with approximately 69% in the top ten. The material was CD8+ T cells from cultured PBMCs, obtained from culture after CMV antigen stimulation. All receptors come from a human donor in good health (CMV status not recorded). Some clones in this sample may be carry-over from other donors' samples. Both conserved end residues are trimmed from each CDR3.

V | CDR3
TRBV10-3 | AISEVGPDGETQY
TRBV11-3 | APSGEQY
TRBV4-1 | ASSQDPSSTEAF
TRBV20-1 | SAGEGPSYEQY
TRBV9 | ASSTNRGLNTEAF
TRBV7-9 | ASSLGSGADTQY
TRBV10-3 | AIIQSRTDTQY
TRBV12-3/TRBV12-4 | ASSGPDYEQY
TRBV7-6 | ASSFGNTDTQY
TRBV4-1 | ASSQTPGPNYGYT
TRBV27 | ASSFGLDNQPQH
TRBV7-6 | ASSLAPGADEQF
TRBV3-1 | ASRPTEGLAGNEQF